The 25 T cell receptor beta chains in this list originate from one sample, sequenced in a study of shared clonotypes between healthy human individuals. Method: immunoSEQ multiplex PCR; TCRdb's copy keeps in-frame clones and lacks some. The sample contains about 960,000 clones, around three quarters of which appear only once. What was sequenced was memory CD4+ T cells sorted from blood. Sample subset: CD45RA-negative fraction. The source is a man between 18 and 35 years old in good health.

A word on this clone: A much more abundant neighbour one base away suggests this may be a read error. The same CDR3 also results from other DNA sequences found in this sample. The chain is built from TRBV7-2 and TRBJ2-4; D gene uncertain. The CDR3 has 15 residues. Germline CDR1 reads SGHTA; CDR2 reads FQGNSA. Trimming shortened V by 5 bases and J by 1 base, and 12 bases separated the two germline ends. CDR3 sequence (DNA): TGTGCCAGCAGCCACTCCGGGTCGGCCAAAAACATTCAGTACTTC. Its translation: CASSHSGSAKNIQYF. Full variable domain (missing parts from reference TRBV7-2 and TRBJ2-4): GAGVSQSPSNKVTEKGKDVELRCDPISGHTALYWYRQSLGQGLEFLIYFQGNSAPDKSGLPSDRFSAERTGGSVSTLTIQRTQQEDSAVYLCASSHSGSAKNIQYFGAGTRLSVL.

The chain links TRBV5-1 to TRBJ1-4, with a tentative D call TRBD1 (5 bases). The CDR3 extends over 14 amino acids. Germline CDR1 reads SGHRS; CDR2 reads YFSETQ. V shed 3 bases and J shed 4 bases, with 10 bases lying between them. CDR3 residues: CASSWGPINEKLFF. The CDR3 nucleotides read TGCGCCAGCAGCTGGGGACCGATTAATGAAAAACTGTTTTTT.

The chain is built from TRBV10-3 and TRBJ2-5; 8 positions match TRBD2. Trimming took 8 bases from V and 0 from J; bases not matched to a gene: 5. This CDR3 is built from 14 residues. Germline V CDR1 and CDR2: ENHRY, SYGVKD. This CDR3 reads CAIRGGVYQETQYF. DNA for the CDR3: TGTGCCATCCGGGGGGGCGTGTACCAAGAGACCCAGTACTTC.

The rearrangement joins TRBV10-2 to TRBJ2-7, with TRBD2 as a possible D gene (6 bases). Trimming removed 5 bases from V and 6 bases from J, with 17 bases in between. There are 14 residues in the CDR3. Per germline, CDR1 WSHSY and CDR2 SAAADI. This CDR3 is CASSRREETVEQYF. The CDR3 DNA reads as TGCGCCAGCAGTAGGAGGGAAGAGACGGTCGAGCAGTACTTC.

This chain links TRBV6-4 with TRBJ2-1, with D perhaps TRBD1 or TRBD2 (6 bases each). V was pared by 1 base and J by 9 bases, with 10 bases between. Germline V gene sequence: CDR1 MRHNA, CDR2 SNTAGT. The CDR3 length is 13 residues. CDR3 nucleotide sequence: TGTGCCAGCAGTGACTGGGGGGCTAGTGAGCAGTTCTTC. It is translated as CASSDWGASEQFF.

This clone has at least ten counts. The chain is built from TRBV27 and TRBJ1-2; TRBD1 agrees at 7 bases. Germline assignment: CDR1 MNHEY and CDR2 SMNVEV (reference sequence). The V segment lost 5 bases and the J segment 6 bases; nucleotides outside the gene matches: 12. There are 15 residues in the CDR3. The CDR3 nucleotides read TGTGCCAGCAGTCCCGGACAGGTAGGAAGAGATGGCTACACCTTC. Its protein is CASSPGQVGRDGYTF.

The chain carries TRBV5-4 and TRBJ2-7; D may be TRBD2 (6 bases). Germline CDR1 is SGHNT and CDR2 is YYREEE (reference sequence). The V gene lost 5 bases and the J gene lost 0 bases, with 12 bases spanning the gap. The CDR3 length is 14 residues. The CDR3 DNA reads TGTGCCAGCAGAAGGGACTTACCCTCCTACGAGCAGTACTTC. Translated: CASRRDLPSYEQYF.

This chain links TRBV28 with TRBJ1-6; a weak D match, TRBD1 (6 bases). Looked up from germline, CDR1 is MDHEN and CDR2 is SYDVKM. This CDR3 contains 15 residues. Trimming took off 8 bases at V and 4 bases at J, with 15 bases between the two ends. Here the CDR3 DNA reads TGTGCCAGCGGACCCCCCGGACAGTATAATTCACCCCTCCACTTT. Its translation: CASGPPGQYNSPLHF.

V usage is TRBV4-2 and J usage is TRBJ2-7, with TRBD2 identical over 9 bases. Germline loops: CDR1 LGHNA, CDR2 YNFKEQ. The CDR3 totals 15 residues. V lost 1 base, J lost 5 bases, and 6 bases stayed unmatched. CDR3 in DNA: TGTGCCAGCAGCCAAGTCTTGGGACTAGCAGACGAGCAGTACTTC. Protein: CASSQVLGLADEQYF.

Notes on this clone: Relative to the germline gene, one junction end is altered; a read error may explain this. The CDR3 protein is CASSRAGTSATTIF. For the CDR3, the DNA is TGTGCCAGCAGCCGAGCCGGGACATCCGCGACCACGATATTC. The chain couples TRBV5-6 to TRBJ2-7, with D tentatively TRBD1 (6 bases). Germline loops: CDR1 SGHDT, CDR2 YYEEEE. This CDR3 is 14 amino acids long.

The table lists this clone with many counts. The chain recombines TRBV7-2 with TRBJ2-5; D unresolved. Germline lookup yields CDR1 SGHTA and CDR2 FQGNSA. There are 15 residues in the CDR3. V was cut by 3 bases and J by 1 base, with 12 bases left in between. The CDR3 reads CASSFNSNFQETQYF. The DNA for the CDR3 is TGTGCCAGCAGCTTTAATTCGAACTTCCAAGAGACCCAGTACTTC.

The rearrangement joins TRBV7-9 to TRBJ1-6, with D perhaps matching TRBD1 (5 bases). Trimming left V 1 base short and J 10 bases short, with 11 bases between. Germline V gene lookup returns CDR1 SEHNR and CDR2 FQNEAQ (reference sequence). The CDR3 has 14 residues. In DNA, the CDR3 is TGTGCCAGCAGCTTAGGGGGGGTTGCGTCACCCCTCCACTTT. Protein: CASSLGGVASPLHF.

V usage is TRBV14 and J usage is TRBJ2-1; no definite D call. The germline CDR1 and CDR2 sequences are SGHDN and FVKESK. Trimming took 1 base from V and 4 from J, leaving 8 bases between them. The CDR3 loop spans 14 amino acids. In DNA form, the CDR3 reads TGTGCCAGCAGCCAAGCATCAACGTACAATGAGCAGTTCTTC. Translating gives CASSQASTYNEQFF. The full variable domain, with the rest looked up from reference TRBV14 and TRBJ2-1, is EAGVTQFPSHSVIEKGQTVTLRCDPISGHDNLYWYRRVMGKEIKFLLHFVKESKQDESGMPNNRFLAERTGGTYSTLKVQPAELEDSGVYFCASSQASTYNEQFFGPGTRLTVL.

CDR3 protein: CASSLGRNKNIQYF. CDR3 bases: TGTGCCAGCAGCTTGGGGCGGAACAAAAACATTCAGTACTTC. The gene calls are TRBV13 and TRBJ2-4; weak D call: TRBD1 (5 bases). Germline assignment: CDR1 PRHDT and CDR2 FYEKMQ (reference sequence). This CDR3 region has 14 residues. Trimming stripped 3 bases from V and 3 bases from J, with 9 bases between.

This chain joins TRBV18 and TRBJ2-7, with TRBD2 matching 7 bases. The CDR3 is made up of 16 amino acids. Germline values: CDR1 KGHSH, CDR2 LQKENI. V was pared by 2 bases and J by 0 bases, with 7 bases of the junction left unmatched. CDR3 sequence (DNA): TGTGCCAGCTCACCAGAGGCGGGAGTAGTCTCCTACGAGCAGTACTTC. Translating gives CASSPEAGVVSYEQYF.

This clone was picked up many times. The CDR3: CASSVAGTADTQYF. The CDR3 region has the DNA TGTGCCAGCAGCGTAGCCGGGACGGCAGATACGCAGTATTTT. The chain has TRBV9 and TRBJ2-3; D may correspond to TRBD1 or TRBD2 (5 bases each). The V gene lost 0 bases and the J gene lost 4 bases, with 9 bases spanning the gap. Germline-derived CDR1 and CDR2 are SGDLS and YYNGEE. This CDR3 has 14 amino acids. The variable domain in full, completed from reference TRBV9 and TRBJ2-3, reads DSGVTQTPKHLITATGQRVTLRCSPRSGDLSVYWYQQSLDQGLQFLIQYYNGEERAKGNILERFSAQQFPDLHSELNLSSLELGDSALYFCASSVAGTADTQYFGPGTRLTVL.

The chain uses TRBV6-6 and TRBJ1-1; D call uncertain. V lost 6 bases, J lost 3 bases, and 14 bases lay in between. Germline CDR1 reads MNHNY; CDR2 reads SVGAGI (reference sequence). This CDR3 is built from 14 residues. DNA for the CDR3: TGTGCCAGCAGGGTAGGGAATAGGGACACTGAAGCTTTCTTT. It codes for CASRVGNRDTEAFF.

Comments on this clone: This sample includes further DNA sequences coding for the same CDR3. The chain has TRBV6-5 and TRBJ2-7, with D tentatively TRBD2 (5 bases). The CDR3 is made up of 13 amino acids. V was trimmed by 0 bases and J by 7 bases, leaving 10 bases between them. CDR1 is MNHEY, CDR2 SVGAGI, per germline. In nucleotides, the CDR3 is TGTGCCAGCAGTTACTCGGGTGAGGGTGAGCAGTACTTC. Protein: CASSYSGEGEQYF.

This clone appeared a single time. This chain joins TRBV6-1 and TRBJ1-2; D not certain. Trimming pared 7 bases from V and 4 bases from J, leaving 10 bases between. Germline CDR1 MNHNS, CDR2 SASEGT. CDR3 size: 12 residues. For the CDR3, the DNA is TGTGCCAGCACGGATTTCGGCTATGGCTACACCTTC. Its protein is CASTDFGYGYTF.

Remarks on this clone: This sample includes further DNA sequences coding for the same CDR3. The rearrangement joins TRBV10-3 to TRBJ2-5; D unresolved. CDR3 size: 13 residues. Trimming left V 0 bases short and J 3 bases short, with 5 bases between. Germline CDR1 and CDR2: ENHRY and SYGVKD. The CDR3 sequence is CAISESREETQYF. The DNA for the CDR3 is TGTGCCATCAGTGAGTCTCGAGAAGAGACCCAGTACTTC.

Worth noting for this clone: Other DNA sequences in the sample encode the same CDR3. V is TRBV9 and J is TRBJ2-3, with D tentatively TRBD2 (5 bases). The CDR3 covers 15 residues. V was cut by 0 bases and J by 3 bases, with 11 bases left in between. Germline CDR1 and CDR2: SGDLS and YYNGEE. This chain's CDR3 is CASSVGGRGTDTQYF. CDR3 in DNA: TGTGCCAGCAGCGTAGGAGGGAGAGGGACAGATACGCAGTATTTT. Full variable domain (missing parts from reference TRBV9 and TRBJ2-3): DSGVTQTPKHLITATGQRVTLRCSPRSGDLSVYWYQQSLDQGLQFLIQYYNGEERAKGNILERFSAQQFPDLHSELNLSSLELGDSALYFCASSVGGRGTDTQYFGPGTRLTVL.

The chain has TRBV4-1 and TRBJ1-4; D perhaps matches TRBD1 (5 bases). The V gene lost 1 base and the J gene lost 4 bases, with 10 bases spanning the gap. This CDR3 comprises 15 residues. CDR1 and CDR2 (germline): MGHRA, YSYEKL. As DNA, the CDR3 is TGCGCCAGCAGCCAAGCGGGACGGATTAATGAAAAACTGTTTTTT. Protein product: CASSQAGRINEKLFF.

The J gene is TRBJ1-4, the V gene TRBV14; D not certain. CDR3 size: 13 residues. The V and J ends lost 4 bases and 10 bases respectively, with 13 bases between them. Germline lookup yields CDR1 SGHDN and CDR2 FVKESK. CDR3 region: CASSPDFAAKLFF. CDR3 DNA: TGTGCCAGCAGCCCCGACTTTGCGGCAAAACTGTTTTTT. The full variable domain, in which reference TRBV14 and TRBJ1-4 provide the parts outside the CDR3, is EAGVTQFPSHSVIEKGQTVTLRCDPISGHDNLYWYRRVMGKEIKFLLHFVKESKQDESGMPNNRFLAERTGGTYSTLKVQPAELEDSGVYFCASSPDFAAKLFFGSGTQLSVL.

V gene TRBV11-2 combines with J gene TRBJ1-6, with D possibly being TRBD1 (6 bases). Deletions cut 5 bases from V and 6 bases from J, with 17 bases between. This CDR3 has 16 amino acids. Germline V gene sequence: CDR1 SGHAT, CDR2 FQNNGV. The CDR3 coding sequence is TGTGCCAGCAGCCTTCAACCGGGACATAGTAATTCACCCCTCCACTTT. Protein product: CASSLQPGHSNSPLHF.

This chain joins TRBV6-6 and TRBJ2-3, with TRBD2 matching 9 bases. The CDR3 spans 16 residues. The V gene end was trimmed by 5 bases and the J gene end by 6 bases; junction bases not matched to a gene: 12. Germline CDR1 reads MNHNY; CDR2 reads SVGAGI (reference sequence). CDR3 sequence (DNA): TGTGCCAGCAGTGGGGTGGCGGGAGGGCCCCTCGATACGCAGTATTTT. Translation gives CASSGVAGGPLDTQYF.